This T cell receptor beta chain appears in the sequencing data of a study of cytomegalovirus exposure and HLA in healthy donors. Vbeta (60) and Jbeta (13) primers were used in the PCR. Sequencing used immunoSEQ multiplex PCR; TCRdb keeps in-frame clones, though not all of them. The data contain some 220,000 clones, approximately 82% of them singletons. CDR1 and CDR2 (germline): MNHNS, SASEGT. V lost 3 bases to trimming and J lost 4 bases, with 13 bases between them. CDR3 length equals 15 residues. The chain uses TRBV6-1 and TRBJ1-5, with TRBD1 as a possible D gene (5 bases). The TCR originated in a woman aged 40 to 55 in good health and CMV-seronegative. Sequences were obtained from PBMCs. The CDR3 coding sequence is TGTGCCAGCAGTGACAATTTCGGGGGGAATCAGCCCCAGCATTTT. It specifies CASSDNFGGNQPQHF.